Shown below are 23 T cell receptor beta chains from a single sample sequenced in a study of vaccination and CD4 T cells after COVID-19. The treatment is: roughly 10-day PBMC culture with coronavirus spike peptide pools or control peptides (ViraFEST assay). Unexposed donor CD4+ T cells predated the COVID-19 pandemic, collected 2011-2018. Their antigens remain unidentified. Cultured CD4+ T-cell DNA underwent Oncomine TCR Beta short-read sequencing. Each CDR3 protein is one row after TCRdb ran MiXCR on the PCR reads. The sample has 7,000 or so distinct CDR3 sequences, less than 35% seen once. The sequencing sample was made of CD4+ T cells from blood, cultured in vitro. Receptor source: a human donor in good health.

This chain links TRBV4-1 with TRBJ2-5; tentative D call: TRBD1 (7 bases). V lost 1 base, J lost 1 base, and 16 bases lay in between. This CDR3 region has 17 residues. Germline CDR1 reads MGHRA; CDR2 reads YSYEKL. CDR3 residues: CASSQGLAGQIQETQYF. CDR3 DNA: TGCGCCAGCAGCCAAGGCCTCGCGGGACAGATCCAAGAGACCCAGTACTTC.

CDR3 coding DNA: TGTGCCAGCAGTTTAGGTGCGGGAGTGGGCACAGATACGCAGTATTTT. This codes for CASSLGAGVGTDTQYF. V and J are TRBV12-3 or TRBV12-4 and TRBJ2-3; 7 bases are a match to TRBD2. After removal of 1 base from V and 1 base from J, the junction contained 5 bases not matched to a gene. This CDR3 comprises 16 residues.

This rearrangement joins TRBV9 to TRBJ1-6; D gene unclear. The CDR3 consists of 16 residues. CDR1 and CDR2 (germline): SGDLS, YYNGEE. V lost 0 bases and J lost 0, with 7 bases in between. This CDR3 is CASSVDGSSYNSPLHF. The DNA of the CDR3 is TGTGCCAGCAGCGTAGATGGCAGCTCCTATAATTCACCCCTCCACTTT.

The chain couples TRBV19 to TRBJ2-7, with D perhaps matching TRBD1 or TRBD2 (5 bases each). Per the germline V gene, CDR1 is LNHDA and CDR2 is SQIVND (reference sequence). V was clipped by 3 bases and J by 7 bases, with 13 bases between them. The length of the CDR3 is 13 residues. CDR3: CASSIPPWGEQYF. The CDR3 DNA reads as TGTGCCAGTAGTATCCCCCCGTGGGGGGAGCAGTACTTC.

This clonotype is labeled as medium-sized (0.01 to 0.1%). The V and J genes are TRBV6-2 or TRBV6-3 and TRBJ1-5; weak D call: TRBD1 (6 bases). Germline V CDR1 and CDR2: MNHEY, SVGEGT. Between the trimmed V and J ends, which lost 2 bases and 5 bases, there was a span of 13 bases. This CDR3 region has 15 residues. CDR3 amino acids: CASSYGGQLYQPQHF. The CDR3 DNA is TGTGCCAGCAGTTACGGGGGGCAGCTGTATCAGCCCCAGCATTTT.

The chain employs TRBV7-2 and TRBJ2-3, with 8 bases aligning to TRBD1. V was clipped by 4 bases and J by 5 bases; unmatched bases: 5. Germline V gene data show CDR1 as SGHTA and CDR2 as FQGNSA. There are 14 residues in the CDR3. DNA of the CDR3: TGTGCCAGCAGCTACGACAGGGGAGGAGATACGCAGTATTTT. Translated, it gives CASSYDRGGDTQYF.

The chain carries TRBV20-1 and TRBJ1-6; D uncertain. V was pared by 3 bases and J by 0 bases, with 12 bases between. The CDR3 sequence is 16 residues long. Germline V gives CDR1 DFQATT, CDR2 SNEGSKA (reference sequence). As DNA, the CDR3 is TGCAGTGCTAGGGGCACGCTGAGCTCCTATAATTCACCCCTCCACTTT. It is translated as CSARGTLSSYNSPLHF.

This clonotype occurred a few times. The chain couples TRBV29-1 to TRBJ2-3; tentatively, D is TRBD1 or TRBD2 (5 bases each). Germline V gene sequence: CDR1 SQVTM, CDR2 ANQGSEA. This CDR3 has 11 amino acids. V dropped 4 bases and J dropped 4 bases, with 6 bases sitting between them. The CDR3 DNA is TGCAGCGTTGCGGGACCAGATACGCAGTATTTT. It specifies CSVAGPDTQYF.

V is TRBV5-4 and J is TRBJ2-3, with TRBD1 as a possible D gene (6 bases). Germline lookup yields CDR1 SGHNT and CDR2 YYREEE (reference sequence). Trimming removed 5 bases from V and 1 base from J, with 11 bases in between. The CDR3 spans 14 residues. In nucleotides, the CDR3 is TGTGCCAGCAGAAAGACAGGAGGCACAGATACGCAGTATTTT. This translates into CASRKTGGTDTQYF.

This rearrangement joins TRBV10-2 to TRBJ2-7; TRBD2 is a possible D gene (5 bases). Germline V lookup: CDR1 WSHSY, CDR2 SAAADI. There are 13 residues in the CDR3. V was cut by 7 bases and J by 6 bases, with 16 bases left in between. The CDR3 sequence is CASNSGMAGEQYF. The CDR3 DNA reads TGCGCCAGCAACTCCGGGATGGCGGGCGAGCAGTACTTC.

This clonotype was seen more than once but under ten times. This chain connects TRBV6-1 to TRBJ1-3; a possible D gene is TRBD1 (6 bases). V was cut by 5 bases and J by 9 bases, with 14 bases left in between. The length of the CDR3 is 13 residues. Germline values: CDR1 MNHNS, CDR2 SASEGT. CDR3 loop: CASSQRSGATIYF. CDR3 nucleotide sequence: TGTGCCAGCAGTCAACGGTCAGGGGCCACCATATATTTT.

CDR3 sequence (DNA): TGTGCCAGCAGCTTATTTTTCAGTGGGCAGTCGGATACGCAGTATTTT. It translates to CASSLFFSGQSDTQYF. V usage is TRBV7-9 and J usage is TRBJ2-3, with D unclear. V lost 2 bases to trimming and J lost 6 bases, with 18 bases between them. CDR3 size: 16 residues. The V gene's germline CDR1 is SEHNR and CDR2 FQNEAQ (reference sequence).

This clonotype is labeled medium-sized (0.01 to 0.1%). V gene TRBV11-2 combines with J gene TRBJ1-2, with a weak D call TRBD1 (5 bases). Trimming left V 4 bases short and J 4 bases short, with 19 bases between. Germline values: CDR1 SGHAT, CDR2 FQNNGV. CDR3 length equals 16 residues. CDR3 region: CASSSYSDRDGYGYTF. In DNA form, the CDR3 reads TGTGCCAGCAGCTCGTACTCGGACCGGGACGGCTATGGCTACACCTTC.

V is TRBV6-1 and J is TRBJ2-7, with 7 bases identical to TRBD1. Germline lookup yields CDR1 MNHNS and CDR2 SASEGT. Trimming at V came to 6 bases and at J to 2 bases, leaving 10 bases not matched to a gene. This CDR3 is 15 amino acids long. The DNA of the CDR3 is TGTGCCAGCAGGCCCGACAGGGCCTTCCCCTACGAGCAGTACTTC. It translates to CASRPDRAFPYEQYF.

This clonotype was detected a few times. The rearrangement links TRBV28 to TRBJ1-1; D possibly corresponds to TRBD1 (6 bases). V was clipped by 3 bases and J by 11 bases, with 13 bases between them. This CDR3 is built from 12 residues. Germline CDR1 and CDR2: MDHEN and SYDVKM. DNA for the CDR3: TGTGCCAGCAGTTTCGGATCCAGGGGTGCTTTCTTT. This translates into CASSFGSRGAFF. Variable domain in full (rest from reference TRBV28 and TRBJ1-1): DVKVTQSSRYLVKRTGEKVFLECVQDMDHENMFWYRQDPGLGLRLIYFSYDVKMKEKGDIPEGYSVSREKKERFSLILESASTNQTSMYLCASSFGSRGAFFGQGTRLTVV.

The chain uses TRBV28 and TRBJ1-2, with 8 bases aligning to TRBD1. The germline gives CDR1 MDHEN, CDR2 SYDVKM. The CDR3 loop spans 11 amino acids. Germline trimming cut 10 bases from V and 8 bases from J; bases unmatched to any gene: 6. CDR3 amino acids: CATWTGSGYTF. In DNA, the CDR3 is TGTGCCACCTGGACAGGGTCCGGCTACACCTTC.

The chain employs TRBV10-1 and TRBJ2-4, with 13 bases that match TRBD2. Germline assignment: CDR1 WNHNN and CDR2 SYGVQD (reference sequence). The V and J ends lost 2 bases and 3 bases, in that order; junction bases with no gene match: 4. This CDR3 region has 17 residues. CDR3 residues: CASSEGLAGESKNIQYF. CDR3 bases: TGCGCCAGCAGTGAGGGACTAGCGGGAGAAAGCAAAAACATTCAGTACTTC.

This clonotype was detected only a few times. This chain connects TRBV10-2 to TRBJ1-1, with a weak D call TRBD1 (6 bases). From germline, CDR1 is WSHSY and CDR2 SAAADI. CDR3 length equals 14 residues. V was shortened by 11 bases and J by 1 base, with 17 bases between the two germline ends. The CDR3 DNA reads as TGCGCCTCTACGTTAGGGGGGAGGAACACTGAAGCTTTCTTT. It encodes CASTLGGRNTEAFF.

This clonotype has only a few counts. V usage is TRBV20-1 and J usage is TRBJ1-5; 7 nucleotides line up with TRBD1. Losses at the gene ends were 3 bases for V and 1 base for J; bases not matched to a gene: 12. Germline V gene data show CDR1 as DFQATT and CDR2 as SNEGSKA (reference sequence). The CDR3 length is 17 residues. The CDR3 loop is CSARPHRGRASNQPQHF. The CDR3, as DNA: TGCAGTGCTAGGCCACACAGGGGAAGGGCGAGCAATCAGCCCCAGCATTTT.

This clonotype appeared a few times. V usage is TRBV27 and J usage is TRBJ2-3; maybe TRBD1 (5 bases). CDR1 MNHEY and CDR2 SMNVEV come from the germline V gene (reference sequence). The V end was cut by 1 base, the J end by 0 bases, with 11 bases between. The CDR3 length is 16 residues. DNA for the CDR3: TGTGCCAGCAGTTTATGGGGCAGATCTAGCACAGATACGCAGTATTTT. This translates into CASSLWGRSSTDTQYF.

The chain recombines TRBV6-1 with TRBJ1-5; TRBD1 aligns across 9 bases. The V and J ends lost 0 bases and 1 base, in that order; junction bases with no gene match: 7. The CDR3 sequence is 18 residues long. The germline V gene has CDR1 MNHNS and CDR2 SASEGT. CDR3 residues: CASSEALGGQGSNQPQHF. The CDR3, as DNA: TGTGCCAGCAGTGAAGCCTTGGGGGGACAGGGCAGCAATCAGCCCCAGCATTTT.

The rearrangement joins TRBV7-6 to TRBJ1-1, with 7 positions matching TRBD1. CDR1 is SGHVS and CDR2 is FNYEAQ in the germline V gene. The V segment lost 1 base and the J segment 8 bases; nucleotides outside the gene matches: 13. The CDR3 runs to 16 residues. CDR3 sequence (DNA): TGTGCCAGCAGCTTAGGGCGACAGGGTATACTCTCGGAAGCTTTCTTT. Its protein is CASSLGRQGILSEAFF.

The V call is TRBV5-1, the J call TRBJ1-1; a possible D gene is TRBD1 (5 bases). Looked up from germline, CDR1 is SGHRS and CDR2 is YFSETQ. V was trimmed by 0 bases and J by 2 bases, leaving 14 bases between them. The CDR3 runs 16 residues. The CDR3: CASSLDGGGVNTEAFF. The CDR3 coding sequence is TGCGCCAGCAGCTTGGACGGTGGGGGGGTCAACACTGAAGCTTTCTTT.